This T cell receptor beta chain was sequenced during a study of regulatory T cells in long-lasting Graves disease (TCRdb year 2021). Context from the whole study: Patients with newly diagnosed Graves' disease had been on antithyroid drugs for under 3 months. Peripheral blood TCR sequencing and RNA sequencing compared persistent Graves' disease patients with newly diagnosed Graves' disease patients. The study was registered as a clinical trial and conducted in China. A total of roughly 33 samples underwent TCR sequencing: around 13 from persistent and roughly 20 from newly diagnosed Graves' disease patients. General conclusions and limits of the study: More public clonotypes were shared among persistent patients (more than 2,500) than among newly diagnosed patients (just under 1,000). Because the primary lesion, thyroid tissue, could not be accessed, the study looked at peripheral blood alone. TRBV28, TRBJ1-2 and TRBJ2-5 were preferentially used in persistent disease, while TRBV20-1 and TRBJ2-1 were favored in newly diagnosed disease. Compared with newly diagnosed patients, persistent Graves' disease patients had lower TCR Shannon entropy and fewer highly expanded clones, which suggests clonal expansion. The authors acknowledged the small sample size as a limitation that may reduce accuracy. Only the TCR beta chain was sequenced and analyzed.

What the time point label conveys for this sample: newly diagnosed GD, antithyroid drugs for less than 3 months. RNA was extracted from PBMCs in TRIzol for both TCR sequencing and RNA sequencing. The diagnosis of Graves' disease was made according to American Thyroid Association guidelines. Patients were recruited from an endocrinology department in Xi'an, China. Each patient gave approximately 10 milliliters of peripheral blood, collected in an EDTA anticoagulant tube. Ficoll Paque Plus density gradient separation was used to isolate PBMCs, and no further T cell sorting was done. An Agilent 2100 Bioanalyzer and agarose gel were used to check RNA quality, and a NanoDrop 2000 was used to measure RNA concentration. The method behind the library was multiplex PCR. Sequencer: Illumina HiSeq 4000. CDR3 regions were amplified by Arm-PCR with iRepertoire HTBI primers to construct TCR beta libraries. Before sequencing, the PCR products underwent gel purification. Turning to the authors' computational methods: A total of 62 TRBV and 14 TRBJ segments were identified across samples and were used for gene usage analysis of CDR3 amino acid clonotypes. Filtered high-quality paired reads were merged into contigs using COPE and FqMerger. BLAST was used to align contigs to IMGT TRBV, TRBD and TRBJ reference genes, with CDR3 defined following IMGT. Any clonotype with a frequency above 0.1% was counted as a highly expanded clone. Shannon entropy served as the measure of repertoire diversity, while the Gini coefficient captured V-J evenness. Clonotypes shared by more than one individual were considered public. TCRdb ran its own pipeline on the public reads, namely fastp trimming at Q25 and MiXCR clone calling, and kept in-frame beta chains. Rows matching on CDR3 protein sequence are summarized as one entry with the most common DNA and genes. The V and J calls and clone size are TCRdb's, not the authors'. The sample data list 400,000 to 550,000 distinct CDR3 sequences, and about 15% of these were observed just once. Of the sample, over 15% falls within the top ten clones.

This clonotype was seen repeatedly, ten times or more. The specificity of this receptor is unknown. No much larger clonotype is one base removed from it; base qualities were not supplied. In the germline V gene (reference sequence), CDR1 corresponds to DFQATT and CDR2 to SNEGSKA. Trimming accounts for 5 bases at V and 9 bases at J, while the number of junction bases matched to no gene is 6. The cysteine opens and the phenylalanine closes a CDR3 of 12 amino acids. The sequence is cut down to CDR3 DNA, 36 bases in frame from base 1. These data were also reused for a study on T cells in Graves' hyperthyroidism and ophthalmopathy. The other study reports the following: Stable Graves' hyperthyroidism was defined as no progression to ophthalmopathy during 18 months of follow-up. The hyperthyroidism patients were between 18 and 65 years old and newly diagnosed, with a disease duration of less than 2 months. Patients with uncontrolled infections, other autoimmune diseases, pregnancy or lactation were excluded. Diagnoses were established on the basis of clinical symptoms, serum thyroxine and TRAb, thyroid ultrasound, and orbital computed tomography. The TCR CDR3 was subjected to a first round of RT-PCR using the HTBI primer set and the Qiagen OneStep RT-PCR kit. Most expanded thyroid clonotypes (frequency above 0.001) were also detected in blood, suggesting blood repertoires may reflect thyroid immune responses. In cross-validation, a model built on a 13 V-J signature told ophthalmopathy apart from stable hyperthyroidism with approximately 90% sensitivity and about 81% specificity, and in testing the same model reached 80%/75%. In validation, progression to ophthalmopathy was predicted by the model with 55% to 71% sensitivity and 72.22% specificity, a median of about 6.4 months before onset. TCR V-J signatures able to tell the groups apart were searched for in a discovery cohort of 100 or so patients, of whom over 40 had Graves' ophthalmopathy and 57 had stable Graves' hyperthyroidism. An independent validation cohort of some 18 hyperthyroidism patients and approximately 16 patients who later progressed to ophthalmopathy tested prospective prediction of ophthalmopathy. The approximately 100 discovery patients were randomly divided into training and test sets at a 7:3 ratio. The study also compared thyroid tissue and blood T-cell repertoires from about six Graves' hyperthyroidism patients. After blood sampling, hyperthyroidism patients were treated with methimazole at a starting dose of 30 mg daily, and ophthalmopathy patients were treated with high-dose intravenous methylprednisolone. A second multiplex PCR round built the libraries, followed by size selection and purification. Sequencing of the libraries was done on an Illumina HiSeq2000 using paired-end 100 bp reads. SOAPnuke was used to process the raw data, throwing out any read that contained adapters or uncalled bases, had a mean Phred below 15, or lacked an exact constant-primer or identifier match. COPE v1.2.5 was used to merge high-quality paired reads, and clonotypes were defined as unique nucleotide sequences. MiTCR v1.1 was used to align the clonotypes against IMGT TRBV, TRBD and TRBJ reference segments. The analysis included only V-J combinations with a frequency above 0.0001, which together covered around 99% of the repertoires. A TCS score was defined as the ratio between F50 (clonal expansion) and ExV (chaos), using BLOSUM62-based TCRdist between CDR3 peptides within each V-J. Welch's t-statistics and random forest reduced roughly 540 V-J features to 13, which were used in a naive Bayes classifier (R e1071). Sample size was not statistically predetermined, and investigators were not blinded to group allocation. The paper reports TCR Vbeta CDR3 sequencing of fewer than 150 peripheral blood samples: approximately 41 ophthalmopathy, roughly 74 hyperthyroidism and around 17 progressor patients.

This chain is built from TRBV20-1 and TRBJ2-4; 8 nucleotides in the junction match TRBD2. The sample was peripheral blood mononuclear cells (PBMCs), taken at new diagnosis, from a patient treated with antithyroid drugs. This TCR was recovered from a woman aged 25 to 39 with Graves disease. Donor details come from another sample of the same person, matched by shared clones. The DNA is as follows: TGCAGTGCTTCGCGGGAGGAGCTCATTCAGTACTTC. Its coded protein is CSASREELIQYF.